This T cell receptor beta chain was retrieved from a study of identical twins. Every sampled donor was Caucasian and healthy. The table lists this clonotype with a few counts. The antigen remains unidentified. TCRdb re-analysed the 5' RACE reads in MiXCR, keeping a single row per CDR3 protein. Found here are a few hundred thousand distinct CDR3 sequences, under 20% of them singletons; the top ten hold around 12%. Whole-study findings and limits: Monozygotic twin pairs showed more out-of-frame TCR alpha sharing than models estimated. Insertions were reduced in abundant cord blood beta clonotypes but not in memory repertoires.

This CDR3 region has 16 residues. The V gene's germline CDR1 is LGHNA and CDR2 YSLEER. V was trimmed by 0 bases and J by 8 bases, leaving 17 bases between them. J is TRBJ2-1 and V is TRBV4-3; TRBD1 is a possible D gene (5 bases). Specimen: naive T cells sorted from blood. The TCR sequence derives from a middle-aged man in good health. Here the CDR3 reads CASSQDLWQGFDEQFF. CDR3 in DNA: TGCGCCAGCAGCCAAGATCTGTGGCAGGGTTTCGATGAGCAGTTCTTC.